This TCR beta chain was profiled in a study of cytomegalovirus exposure and HLA in healthy donors. The ends were cut back, 6 bases at V and 4 bases at J, with 9 bases in the middle. CDR1 and CDR2 (germline): MDHEN, SYDVKM. The CDR3 sequence is 12 residues long. With 60 Vbeta and 13 Jbeta primers, the PCR was carried out. Assay: immunoSEQ multiplex PCR; the TCRdb copy retains only in-frame clones and omits some. The sample carries tens of thousands of clones, over 65% recorded once. The sequencing sample was made of PBMCs. This chain connects TRBV28 to TRBJ1-1; no clear D gene. This TCR came from a man between 35 and 55 years old in good health and CMV-seronegative. The CDR3: CASSQESTEAFF. CDR3 in DNA: TGTGCCAGCAGCCAGGAATCCACTGAAGCTTTCTTT.